This TCR beta chain was retrieved from a study of cytotoxic CD8 clonotypes in ibrutinib-treated CLL. Data came from immunoSEQ multiplex PCR; TCRdb stores just in-frame clones and leaves some out. The data contain some 350,000 clones, around 66% of them singletons. This material consisted of PBMCs, taken after 36 months of ibrutinib treatment. This clonotype was obtained from a human donor with chronic lymphocytic leukemia.

CDR3 sequence: CASSSPGQVWWDVHEQFF. The DNA of the CDR3 is TGTGCCAGCAGCTCTCCGGGACAGGTTTGGTGGGACGTCCATGAGCAGTTCTTC. The genes are TRBV7-3 and TRBJ2-1, with TRBD1 matching over 8 bases. Germline V gene sequence: CDR1 SGHTA, CDR2 FQGTGA. The ends lost 4 bases at V and 8 bases at J; junction bases unmatched: 19. This CDR3 is built from 18 residues.